These T cell receptor beta chains were read from a single sample in a study of T cells in localized non-small cell lung cancer. The repertoire was sequenced with immunoSEQ multiplex PCR; TCRdb's copy has only in-frame clones and lacks some. The sample includes over 70,000 clones, roughly 88% of them seen just once. The sequences come from PBMCs, collected before any cancer treatment. All receptors come from a woman aged 35 to 75 with stage II squamous cell lung carcinoma. CDR3s include the opening cysteine and the closing phenylalanine or tryptophan. Each record gives: clone size, J gene, D gene, V gene, CDR3 protein, CDR3 DNA. D genes are given only for firm matches. For some rows the clone size is stated as once, few or many, or as a class when expanded; others skip it.

-,TRBJ2-3,TRBD2,TRBV11-1,CASSLGVVAGATDTQYF,TGTGCCAGCAGCTTAGGGGTGGTAGCGGGAGCAACAGATACGCAGTATTTT
-,TRBJ1-2,TRBD1,TRBV6-1,CASSYATGGFYGYTF,TGTGCCAGCAGCTATGCGACAGGGGGCTTCTATGGCTACACCTTC
-,TRBJ2-3,TRBD2,TRBV5-8,CASSAWASGSTDTQYF,TGTGCCAGCAGCGCTTGGGCTAGCGGAAGCACAGATACGCAGTATTTT
-,TRBJ1-3,-,TRBV5-6,CASSLGGTGNTIYF,TGTGCCAGCAGCTTGGGGGGTACTGGAAACACCATATATTTT
-,TRBJ1-2,-,TRBV6-1,CASSALTGSGYTF,TGTGCCAGCAGTGCCCTCACAGGGTCCGGCTACACCTTC
-,TRBJ2-7,-,TRBV11-2,CASSSLRGFEQYF,TGTGCCAGCAGCTCCCTTAGGGGGTTCGAGCAGTACTTC
-,TRBJ1-4,-,TRBV7-9,CASSRPGANNEKLFF,TGTGCCAGCAGCAGACCGGGGGCCAATAATGAAAAACTGTTTTTT
once,TRBJ1-6,-,TRBV2,CASSEREGKNSPLHF,TGTGCCAGCAGTGAAAGGGAGGGGAAGAATTCACCCCTCCACTTT
-,TRBJ2-7,-,TRBV5-1,CASKDRLVNEQYF,TGCGCCAGCAAGGATCGCCTGGTCAACGAGCAGTACTTC
-,TRBJ1-5,-,TRBV5-1,CASSLDGFNNQPQHF,TGCGCCAGCAGCTTGGACGGGTTTAACAATCAGCCCCAGCATTTT
once,TRBJ2-3,-,TRBV30,CARGGQGGIPLITDTQYF,TGTGCCCGTGGGGGGCAGGGGGGGATACCGCTCATCACAGATACGCAGTATTTT
-,TRBJ2-3,-,TRBV19,CASSIDSGVPASTDTQYF,TGTGCCAGTAGTATCGACTCGGGGGTGCCTGCTAGCACAGATACGCAGTATTTT
-,TRBJ1-4,-,TRBV2,CASSGGRSNEKLFF,TGTGCCAGCAGTGGTGGGAGGTCTAATGAAAAACTGTTTTTT
-,TRBJ1-1,TRBD1,TRBV18,CASSGDSVNTEAFF,TGTGCCAGCTCAGGGGACAGCGTGAACACTGAAGCTTTCTTT
-,TRBJ1-1,-,TRBV6-4,CASSDSGSGNAFF,TGTGCCAGCAGTGACTCGGGGAGCGGGAACGCTTTCTTT
-,TRBJ1-1,-,TRBV30,CAWSRRTEAFF,TGTGCCTGGAGTCGACGCACTGAAGCTTTCTTT